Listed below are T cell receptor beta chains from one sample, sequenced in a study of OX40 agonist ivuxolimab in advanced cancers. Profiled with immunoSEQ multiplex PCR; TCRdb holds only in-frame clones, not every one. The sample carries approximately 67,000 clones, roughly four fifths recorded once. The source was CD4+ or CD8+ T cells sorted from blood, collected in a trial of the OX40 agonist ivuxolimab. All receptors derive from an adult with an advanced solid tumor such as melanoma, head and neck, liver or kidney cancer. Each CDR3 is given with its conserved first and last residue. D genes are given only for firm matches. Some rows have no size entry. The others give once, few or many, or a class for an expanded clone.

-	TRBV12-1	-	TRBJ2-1	CASDGYRDRGLNEQFF	TGTGCCAGCGACGGGTACCGGGACAGGGGGCTGAATGAGCAGTTCTTC
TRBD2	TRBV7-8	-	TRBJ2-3	CASSRRLADQDTQYF	TGTGCCAGCAGCCGACGACTAGCGGATCAAGATACGCAGTATTTT
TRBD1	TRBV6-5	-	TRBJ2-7	CASSYHGTGGEQYF	TGTGCCAGCAGTTACCATGGGACAGGGGGCGAGCAGTACTTC
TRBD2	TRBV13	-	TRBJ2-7	CASRKGLAYEQYF	TGTGCCAGCCGCAAAGGACTAGCCTACGAGCAGTACTTC
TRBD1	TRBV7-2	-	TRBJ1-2	CASSPPSLTGTNYGYTF	TGTGCCAGCAGCCCTCCCTCCTTGACAGGGACCAACTATGGCTACACCTTC
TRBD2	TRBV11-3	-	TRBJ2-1	CASSAGTSGSHEQFF	TGTGCCAGCAGCGCCGGGACTAGCGGGAGCCATGAGCAGTTCTTC
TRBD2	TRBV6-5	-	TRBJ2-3	CASRAGTRPTDTQYF	TGTGCCAGCAGGGCCGGGACTAGGCCCACAGATACGCAGTATTTT
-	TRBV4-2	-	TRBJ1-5	CASSQVRDQPQHF	TGTGCCAGCAGCCAAGTAAGGGATCAGCCCCAGCATTTT
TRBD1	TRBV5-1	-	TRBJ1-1	CASSGSQGDEAEAFF	TGCGCCAGCAGCGGTTCCCAGGGGGATGAAGCTGAAGCTTTCTTT
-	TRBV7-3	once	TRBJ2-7	CASSPRTASYEQYF	TGTGCCAGCAGCCCAAGGACAGCCTCCTACGAGCAGTACTTC
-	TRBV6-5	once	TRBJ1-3	CASSYQGLSGNTIYF	TGTGCCAGCAGTTACCAGGGGTTGTCTGGAAACACCATATATTTT
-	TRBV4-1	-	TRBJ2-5	CASSQVVGSDQETQYF	TGCGCCAGCAGCCAAGTGGTGGGCAGTGACCAAGAGACCCAGTACTTC
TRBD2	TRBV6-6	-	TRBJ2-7	CASSYSLAGGSTEQYF	TGTGCCAGCAGTTACTCGTTGGCGGGCGGGAGTACCGAGCAGTACTTC
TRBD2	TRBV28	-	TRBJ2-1	CASSSLAGGSYNEQFF	TGTGCCAGCAGTTCCTTAGCGGGAGGCTCCTACAATGAGCAGTTCTTC
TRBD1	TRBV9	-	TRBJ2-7	CASSVEDRGSYEQYF	TGTGCCAGCAGCGTAGAGGACAGGGGTTCCTACGAGCAGTACTTC
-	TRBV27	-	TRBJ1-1	CASRRTGLNTEAFF	TGTGCCAGCAGGCGAACAGGCCTGAACACTGAAGCTTTCTTT
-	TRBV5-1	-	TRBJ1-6	CASSLVDTRNSPLHF	TGCGCCAGCAGCTTGGTGGACACTAGGAATTCACCCCTCCACTTT
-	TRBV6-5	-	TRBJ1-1	CASSYYGRLNTEAFF	TGTGCCAGCAGTTACTACGGCAGATTGAACACTGAAGCTTTCTTT
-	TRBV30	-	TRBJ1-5	CAWSVQQGGRQPQHF	TGTGCCTGGAGTGTACAACAGGGTGGGAGGCAGCCCCAGCATTTT
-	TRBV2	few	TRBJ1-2	CASSVSGFDYGYTF	TGTGCCAGCAGTGTTTCAGGGTTCGACTATGGCTACACCTTC
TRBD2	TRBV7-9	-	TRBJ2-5	CATRGSGNGETQYF	TGTGCCACTCGGGGTAGCGGGAACGGAGAGACCCAGTACTTC
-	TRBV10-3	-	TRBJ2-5	CAISEGETQYF	TGTGCCATCAGTGAGGGAGAGACCCAGTACTTC
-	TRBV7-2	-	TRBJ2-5	CASSLAPGDLETQYF	TGTGCCAGCAGCTTAGCGCCCGGGGATTTGGAGACCCAGTACTTC
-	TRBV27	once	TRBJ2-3	CASSFFVDPDTQYF	TGTGCCAGCAGTTTTTTCGTGGACCCAGATACGCAGTATTTT
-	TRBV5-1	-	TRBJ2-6	CASSNRQVLSSGANVLTF	TGCGCCAGCAGCAACCGACAGGTCCTTAGCTCTGGGGCCAACGTCCTGACTTTC
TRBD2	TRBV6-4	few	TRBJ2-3	CASSVTSGSTDTQYF	TGTGCCAGCAGTGTTACTAGCGGGAGCACAGATACGCAGTATTTT
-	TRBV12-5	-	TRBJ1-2	CASGLPQGIYGYTF	TGTGCTAGTGGTTTGCCCCAGGGGATCTATGGCTACACCTTC
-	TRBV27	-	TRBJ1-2	CASSSRGRDGYTF	TGTGCCAGCAGCTCCCGGGGGCGCGACGGCTACACCTTC
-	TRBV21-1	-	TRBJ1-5	CASSKGGGGFFGPQHF	TGTGCCAGCAGCAAAGGGGGTGGTGGCTTTTTCGGGCCCCAGCATTTT
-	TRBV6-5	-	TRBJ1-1	CASSFIGVGEAFF	TGTGCCAGCAGCTTCATCGGGGTTGGTGAAGCTTTCTTT
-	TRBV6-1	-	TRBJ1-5	CASSEAWNHNQPQHF	TGTGCCAGCAGTGAAGCCTGGAATCACAATCAGCCCCAGCATTTT
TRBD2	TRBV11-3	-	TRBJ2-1	CASSRTRSYNEQFF	TGTGCCAGCAGCCGGACTAGATCCTACAATGAGCAGTTCTTC
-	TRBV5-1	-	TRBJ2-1	CASSRGTQGYNEQFF	TGCGCCAGCAGCAGAGGAACCCAGGGTTACAATGAGCAGTTCTTC
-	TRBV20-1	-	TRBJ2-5	CSAAQPDTQYF	TGCAGTGCTGCCCAGCCAGATACCCAGTACTTC
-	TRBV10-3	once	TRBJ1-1	CAISVGGEPGTEAFF	TGTGCCATCAGTGTAGGTGGAGAACCGGGGACTGAAGCTTTCTTT
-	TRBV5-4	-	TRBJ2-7	CASSTEGSIYEQYF	TGTGCCAGCAGTACCGAGGGTTCCATCTACGAGCAGTACTTC
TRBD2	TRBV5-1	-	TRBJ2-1	CASRPTSGHNEQFF	TGCGCCAGCAGACCAACTAGCGGACACAATGAGCAGTTCTTC
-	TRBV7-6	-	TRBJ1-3	CASSLEHTVSGNTIYF	TGTGCCAGCAGCTTAGAGCACACAGTCTCTGGAAACACCATATATTTT
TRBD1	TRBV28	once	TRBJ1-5	CASSLYGTGGLLDSNQPQHF	TGTGCCAGCAGTTTATATGGGACAGGGGGCTTGTTGGATAGCAATCAGCCCCAGCATTTT
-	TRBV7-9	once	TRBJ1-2	CASSFPFVRGADGYTF	TGTGCCAGCAGCTTCCCCTTCGTTAGGGGGGCGGATGGCTACACCTTC
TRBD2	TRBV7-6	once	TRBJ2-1	CASSPTSGSYNEQFF	TGTGCCAGCAGCCCCACTAGCGGCTCCTACAATGAGCAGTTCTTC
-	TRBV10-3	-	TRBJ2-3	CAISDSGVSTQYF	TGTGCCATCAGTGACTCGGGAGTATCGACGCAGTATTTT
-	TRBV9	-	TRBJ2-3	CASTPSTDTQYF	TGTGCCAGCACGCCATCCACAGATACGCAGTATTTT
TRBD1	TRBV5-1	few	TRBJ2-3	CASSFLQGNTDTQYF	TGCGCCAGCAGCTTTTTACAGGGGAACACAGATACGCAGTATTTT
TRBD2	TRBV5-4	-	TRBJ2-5	CASSWEAGGQETQYF	TGTGCCAGCAGTTGGGAAGCGGGAGGCCAAGAGACCCAGTACTTC
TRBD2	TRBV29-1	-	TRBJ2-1	CSQLTKTGTSGTGYEQFF	TGCAGCCAGCTGACAAAAACCGGGACTAGCGGGACAGGCTATGAGCAGTTCTTC
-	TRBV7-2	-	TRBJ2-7	CASSLGGGGYEQYF	TGTGCCAGCAGCTTAGGGGGAGGGGGCTACGAGCAGTACTTC
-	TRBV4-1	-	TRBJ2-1	CASSLQEQGTGEQFF	TGCGCCAGCAGCCTTCAAGAACAGGGAACGGGTGAGCAGTTCTTC
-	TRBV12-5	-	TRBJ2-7	CASGLVGPDEQYF	TGTGCTAGTGGTTTGGTAGGGCCCGACGAGCAGTACTTC
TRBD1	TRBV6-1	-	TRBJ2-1	CASRKQGAYNEQFF	TGTGCCAGCAGGAAACAGGGGGCATACAATGAGCAGTTCTTC
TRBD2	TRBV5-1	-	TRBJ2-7	CASMRGFTSGKDEQYF	TGCGCCAGCATGAGGGGTTTCACTAGCGGGAAGGACGAGCAGTACTTC
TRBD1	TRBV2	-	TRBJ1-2	CASSRTGYDGYTF	TGTGCCAGCAGCCGGACAGGTTACGATGGCTACACCTTC
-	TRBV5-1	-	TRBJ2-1	CASKVDSYNEQFF	TGCGCCAGCAAGGTCGACTCCTACAATGAGCAGTTCTTC
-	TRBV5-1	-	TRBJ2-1	CASSLEGHDYNEQFF	TGCGCCAGCAGCTTGGAGGGCCATGACTACAATGAGCAGTTCTTC